These 6 T cell receptor beta chains were sequenced from one sample in a study of CD8+CD57+ T cells in acquired aplastic anemia. Genomic DNA, the template, was used for profiling of the TCR beta VDJ and CDR3. TCRdb re-called the reads with MiXCR, one entry per CDR3 protein. The data hold roughly 260,000 distinct CDR3 sequences, with around half observed a single time. Previously, flow cytometry had revealed CD8+CD57+ cell expansion in the patients chosen for sequencing. The sequenced sample was sorted CD4+, CD8+, or CD8+CD57+ T cells (not recorded which) from PBMCs. Receptor source: a human donor with aplastic anemia.

Points on this clonotype: Being one base from a much bigger clone, this may be a read error. The chain links TRBV24-1 to TRBJ2-7; D is possibly TRBD2 (6 bases). From germline, CDR1 is KGHDR and CDR2 SFDVKD. This CDR3 is 16 amino acids long. CDR3 sequence: CAISDFSSAAPGEQYF. The CDR3 DNA reads TGTGCCATCAGTGATTTTTCTAGCGCGGCTCCGGGCGAGCAGTACTTC.

In this sample, this clonotype turned up many times. The rearrangement links TRBV4-2 to TRBJ2-7; D unclear. CDR3 length: 15 amino acids. Germline V CDR1 and CDR2: LGHNA, YNFKEQ. V dropped 1 base and J dropped 0 bases, with 10 bases sitting between them. The CDR3 DNA follows: TGTGCCAGCAGCCAAGGTGAGAGTAACTCCTACGAGCAGTACTTC. Its protein product is CASSQGESNSYEQYF.

In this sample, this clonotype turned up a few times. The conserved phenylalanine or tryptophan is not found at the CDR3 terminus, so this likely reflects a read error. The chain recombines TRBV7-9 with TRBJ1-1; TRBD1 might be the D (6 bases). Deletions cut 2 bases from V and 6 bases from J, with 7 bases between. Germline values: CDR1 SEHNR, CDR2 FQNEAQ (reference sequence). The CDR3 is 12 residues long. CDR3 bases: TGTGCCAGCAGCTTAAGGGGGGCTGAAGCTTTCTCT. This translates into CASSLRGAEAFS.

This clonotype has at least ten counts. The rearrangement joins TRBV20-1 to TRBJ2-3; no reliable D call. Germline loops: CDR1 DFQATT, CDR2 SNEGSKA (reference sequence). Trimming took off 0 bases at V and 0 bases at J, with 10 bases between the two ends. The CDR3 has 15 residues. DNA for the CDR3: TGCAGTGCTAGAGATAGAGCGATCAGCACAGATACGCAGTATTTT. It yields the protein CSARDRAISTDTQYF.

This clonotype appeared many times. The rearrangement uses TRBV20-1 and TRBJ2-1; D might be TRBD2 (5 bases). The V gene lost 3 bases and the J gene lost 0 bases, with 15 bases spanning the gap. Germline V gene lookup returns CDR1 DFQATT and CDR2 SNEGSKA (reference sequence). The CDR3 extends over 16 amino acids. CDR3: CSARWPGTSSYNEQFF. CDR3 bases: TGCAGTGCTAGGTGGCCGGGAACGAGCTCCTACAATGAGCAGTTCTTC.

V is TRBV20-1 and J is TRBJ2-1; 8 nucleotides line up with TRBD2. V was clipped by 4 bases and J by 0 bases; unmatched bases: 8. This CDR3 region has 16 residues. Germline V gene lookup returns CDR1 DFQATT and CDR2 SNEGSKA (reference sequence). The CDR3 DNA reads TGCAGTGCTAACCGACCCAGCGGGAGCTCCTACAATGAGCAGTTCTTC. It codes for CSANRPSGSSYNEQFF.